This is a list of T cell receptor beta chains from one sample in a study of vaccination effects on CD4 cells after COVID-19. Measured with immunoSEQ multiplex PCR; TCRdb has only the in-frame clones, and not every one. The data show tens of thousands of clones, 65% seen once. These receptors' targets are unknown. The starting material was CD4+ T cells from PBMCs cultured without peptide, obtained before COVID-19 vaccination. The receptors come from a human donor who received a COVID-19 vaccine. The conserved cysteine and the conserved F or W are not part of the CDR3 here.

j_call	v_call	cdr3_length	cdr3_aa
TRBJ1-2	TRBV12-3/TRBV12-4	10	ASSFQTGGYT
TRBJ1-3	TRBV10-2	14	ASSESGQGKGNTIY
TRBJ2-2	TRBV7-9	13	AGGLQGARTGELF
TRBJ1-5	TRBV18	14	ASSLSQGARNQPQH
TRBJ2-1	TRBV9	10	ASSLRNNEQF
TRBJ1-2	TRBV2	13	ASSEARGQGRGYT
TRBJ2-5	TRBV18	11	ASSSPQAETQY
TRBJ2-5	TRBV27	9	ASSLGGTQY
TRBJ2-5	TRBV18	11	ASSPVGGETQY
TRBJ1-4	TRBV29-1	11	SGQTGAAEKLF
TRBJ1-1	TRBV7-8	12	ASSSIRGNTEAF
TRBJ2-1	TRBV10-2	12	ASSEVGTYNEQF
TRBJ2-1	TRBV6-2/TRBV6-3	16	ASSYSSSFGVAHNEQF
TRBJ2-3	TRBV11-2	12	ASSPSLGIDTQY
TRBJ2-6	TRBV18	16	ASSPILGQISGANVLT
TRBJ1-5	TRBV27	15	ASFHMPGLFSNQPQH
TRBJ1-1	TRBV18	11	ASSPPLDTEAF
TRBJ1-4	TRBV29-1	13	SVSPGGNRNEKLF
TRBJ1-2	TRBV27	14	ASSPTALHSLNGYT
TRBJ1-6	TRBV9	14	ASSPNLDRGQSPLH
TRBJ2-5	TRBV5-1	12	ASSFGTGRETQY
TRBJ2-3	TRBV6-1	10	ASSELSLTQY
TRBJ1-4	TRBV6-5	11	ASSGAGNEKLF
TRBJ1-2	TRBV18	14	ASSPKVRYPDYGYT
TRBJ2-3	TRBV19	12	ASGTGTLTDTQY
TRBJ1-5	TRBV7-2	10	ASSYNNQPQH
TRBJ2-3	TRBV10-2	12	ASARGKLSDTQY
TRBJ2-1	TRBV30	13	ACSGPAGAHNEQF
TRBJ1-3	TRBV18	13	ASSPSSPAGNTIY
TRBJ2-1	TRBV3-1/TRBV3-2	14	ASSQAPVSGIAEQF
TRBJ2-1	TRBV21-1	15	ASSITAGVSSYNEQF
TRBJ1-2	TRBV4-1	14	ASSQEGGEANYGYT
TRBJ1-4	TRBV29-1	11	SALGGAREKLF
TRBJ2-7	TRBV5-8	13	ASSLAGRVSYEQY
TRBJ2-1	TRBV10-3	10	AIRIQNNEQF
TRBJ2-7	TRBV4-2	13	ASSQELASSSEQY
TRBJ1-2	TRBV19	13	ASSIGTSTNYGYT
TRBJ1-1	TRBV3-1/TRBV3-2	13	ASSPTDTQNTEAF
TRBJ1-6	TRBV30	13	AWTALGGYNSPLH
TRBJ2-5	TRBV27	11	ASSFRVRETQY
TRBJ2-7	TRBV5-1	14	ASSSTRQYPSYEQY
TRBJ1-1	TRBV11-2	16	ASSLKKFWTGSDTEAF
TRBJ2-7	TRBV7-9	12	ASSLGGISYEQY